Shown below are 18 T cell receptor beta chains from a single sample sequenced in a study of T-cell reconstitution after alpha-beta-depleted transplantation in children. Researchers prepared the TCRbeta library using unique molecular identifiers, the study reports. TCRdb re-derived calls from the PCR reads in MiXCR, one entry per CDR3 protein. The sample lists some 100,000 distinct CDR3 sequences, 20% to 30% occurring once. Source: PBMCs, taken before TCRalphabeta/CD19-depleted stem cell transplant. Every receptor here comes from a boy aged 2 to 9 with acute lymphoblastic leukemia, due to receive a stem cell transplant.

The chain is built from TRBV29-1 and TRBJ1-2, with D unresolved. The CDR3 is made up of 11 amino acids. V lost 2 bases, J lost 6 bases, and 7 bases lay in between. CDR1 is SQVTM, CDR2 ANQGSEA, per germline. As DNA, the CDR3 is TGCAGCGTTGAACCCGGGGATGGCTACACCTTC. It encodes CSVEPGDGYTF.

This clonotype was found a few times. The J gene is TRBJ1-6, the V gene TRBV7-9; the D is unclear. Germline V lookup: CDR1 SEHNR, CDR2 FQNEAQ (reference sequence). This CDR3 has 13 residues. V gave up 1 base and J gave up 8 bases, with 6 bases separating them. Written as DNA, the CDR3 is TGTGCCAGCAGCTTAGGGTCGTATTCACCCCTCCACTTT. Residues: CASSLGSYSPLHF.

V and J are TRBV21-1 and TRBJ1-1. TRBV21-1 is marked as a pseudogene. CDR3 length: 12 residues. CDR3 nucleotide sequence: TGTGCCAGCACCGATAACAGCTCTGAAGCTTTCTTT. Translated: CASTDNSSEAFF.

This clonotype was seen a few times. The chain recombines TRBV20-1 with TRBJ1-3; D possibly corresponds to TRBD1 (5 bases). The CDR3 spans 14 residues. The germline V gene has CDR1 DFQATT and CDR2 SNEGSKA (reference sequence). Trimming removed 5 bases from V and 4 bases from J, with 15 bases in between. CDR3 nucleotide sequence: TGCAGTGCTGGACGGGGGGGAATCGGAAACACCATATATTTT. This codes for CSAGRGGIGNTIYF.

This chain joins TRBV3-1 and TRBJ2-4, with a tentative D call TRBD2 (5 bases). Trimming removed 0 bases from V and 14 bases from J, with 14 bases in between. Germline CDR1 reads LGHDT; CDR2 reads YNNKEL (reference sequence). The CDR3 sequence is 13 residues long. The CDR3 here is CASSQDRASSEYF. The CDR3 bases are TGTGCCAGCAGCCAAGATCGGGCTAGCTCTGAGTACTTC.

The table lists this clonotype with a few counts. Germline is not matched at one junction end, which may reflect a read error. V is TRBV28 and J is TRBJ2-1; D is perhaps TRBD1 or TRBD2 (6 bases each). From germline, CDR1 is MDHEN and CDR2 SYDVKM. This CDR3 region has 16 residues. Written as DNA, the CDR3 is TGTACCAGTAGGGTCGGGGGCACCACGGGCTACAATGAGCAGTTCTTC. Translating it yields CTSRVGGTTGYNEQFF.

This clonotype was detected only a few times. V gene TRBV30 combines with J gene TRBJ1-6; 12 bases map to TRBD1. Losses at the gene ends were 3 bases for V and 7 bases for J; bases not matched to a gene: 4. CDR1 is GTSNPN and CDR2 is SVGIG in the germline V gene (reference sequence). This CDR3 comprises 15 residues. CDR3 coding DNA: TGTGCCTGGAGCCCCGGGACAGGGGGCAATTCACCCCTCCACTTT. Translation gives CAWSPGTGGNSPLHF.

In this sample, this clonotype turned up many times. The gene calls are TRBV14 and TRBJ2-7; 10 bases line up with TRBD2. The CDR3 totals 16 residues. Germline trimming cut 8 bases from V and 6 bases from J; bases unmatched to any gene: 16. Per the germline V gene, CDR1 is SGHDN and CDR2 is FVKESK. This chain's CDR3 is CASGRLRASGSGEQYF. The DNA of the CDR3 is TGTGCCAGCGGCAGACTCCGGGCTAGCGGGAGTGGCGAGCAGTACTTC. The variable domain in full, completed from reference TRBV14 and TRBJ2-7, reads EAGVTQFPSHSVIEKGQTVTLRCDPISGHDNLYWYRRVMGKEIKFLLHFVKESKQDESGMPNNRFLAERTGGTYSTLKVQPAELEDSGVYFCASGRLRASGSGEQYFGPGTRLTVT.

The CDR3 DNA reads TGTGCCAGCAAGGTATTGGGGAGAGAGACCCAGTACTTC. This translates into CASKVLGRETQYF. The chain has TRBV6-1 and TRBJ2-5; perhaps TRBD2 as D (5 bases). The CDR3 consists of 13 residues. Between the trimmed V and J ends, which lost 7 bases and 4 bases, there was a span of 13 bases. Germline V gene lookup returns CDR1 MNHNS and CDR2 SASEGT.

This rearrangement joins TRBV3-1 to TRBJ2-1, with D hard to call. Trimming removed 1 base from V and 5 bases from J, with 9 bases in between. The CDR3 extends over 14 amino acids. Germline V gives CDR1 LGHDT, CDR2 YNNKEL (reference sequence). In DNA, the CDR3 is TGTGCCAGCAGCCAAGGTGGGGTCCACAATGAGCAGTTCTTC. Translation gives CASSQGGVHNEQFF.

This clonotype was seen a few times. CDR3 DNA: TGTGCCAGCTCACCACCGGTCGGAATCTCTGGGGCCAACGTCCTGACTTTC. Its protein product is CASSPPVGISGANVLTF. The rearrangement links TRBV18 to TRBJ2-6; D not resolved. The CDR3 runs 17 residues. Germline V gene sequence: CDR1 KGHSH, CDR2 LQKENI. The V end was cut by 0 bases, the J end by 0 bases, with 9 bases between. Full variable domain (outside the CDR3, taken from reference TRBV18 and TRBJ2-6): NAGVMQNPRHLVRRRGQEARLRCSPMKGHSHVYWYRQLPEEGLKFMVYLQKENIIDESGMPKERFSAEFPKEGPSILRIQQVVRGDSAAYFCASSPPVGISGANVLTFGAGSRLTVL.

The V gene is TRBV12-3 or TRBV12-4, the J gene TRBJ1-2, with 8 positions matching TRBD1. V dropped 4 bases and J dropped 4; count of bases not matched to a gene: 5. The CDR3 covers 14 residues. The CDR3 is CASSSSGGGYGYTF. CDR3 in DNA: TGTGCCAGCAGTTCTTCAGGGGGCGGCTATGGCTACACCTTC.

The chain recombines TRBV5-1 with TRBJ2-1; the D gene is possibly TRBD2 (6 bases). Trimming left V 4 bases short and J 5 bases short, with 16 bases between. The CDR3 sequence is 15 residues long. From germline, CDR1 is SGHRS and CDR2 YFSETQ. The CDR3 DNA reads TGCGCCAGCAGCCAAACTAGCCGGAGAGACAATGAGCAGTTCTTC. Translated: CASSQTSRRDNEQFF.

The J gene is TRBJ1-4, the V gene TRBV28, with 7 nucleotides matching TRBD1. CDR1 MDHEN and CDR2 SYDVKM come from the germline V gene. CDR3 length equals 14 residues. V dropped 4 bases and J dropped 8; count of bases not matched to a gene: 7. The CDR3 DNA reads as TGTGCCAGCAGTTCCAGGGGGGGAGGGGAAAAACTGTTTTTT. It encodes CASSSRGGGEKLFF.

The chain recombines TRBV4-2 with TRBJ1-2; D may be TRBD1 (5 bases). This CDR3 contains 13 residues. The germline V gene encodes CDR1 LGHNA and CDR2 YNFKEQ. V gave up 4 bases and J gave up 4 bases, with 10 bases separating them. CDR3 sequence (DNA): TGTGCCAGCAGCCCCCGACAGCCCTATGGCTACACCTTC. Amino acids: CASSPRQPYGYTF.

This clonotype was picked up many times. The CDR3 DNA is TGTGCCAGCACCATGGGCGGAGGGGCCAATGAGCAGTTCTTC. It encodes CASTMGGGANEQFF. The chain recombines TRBV12-3 or TRBV12-4 with TRBJ2-1; TRBD2 is a possible D gene (6 bases). V shed 7 bases and J shed 6 bases, with 16 bases lying between them. This CDR3 has 14 amino acids.

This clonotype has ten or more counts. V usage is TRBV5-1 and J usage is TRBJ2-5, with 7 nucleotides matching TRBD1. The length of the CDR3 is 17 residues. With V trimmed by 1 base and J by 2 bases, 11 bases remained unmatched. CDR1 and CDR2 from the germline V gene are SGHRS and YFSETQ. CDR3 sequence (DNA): TGCGCCAGCAGCTTGATAACAAGCGCGACAGGGCAAGAGACCCAGTACTTC. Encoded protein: CASSLITSATGQETQYF.

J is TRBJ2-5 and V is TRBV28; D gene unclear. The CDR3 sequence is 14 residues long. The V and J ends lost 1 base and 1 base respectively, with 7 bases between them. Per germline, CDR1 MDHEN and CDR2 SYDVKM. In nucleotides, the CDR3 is TGTGCCAGCAGTTTATCCCCTAGCCAAGAGACCCAGTACTTC. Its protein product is CASSLSPSQETQYF.